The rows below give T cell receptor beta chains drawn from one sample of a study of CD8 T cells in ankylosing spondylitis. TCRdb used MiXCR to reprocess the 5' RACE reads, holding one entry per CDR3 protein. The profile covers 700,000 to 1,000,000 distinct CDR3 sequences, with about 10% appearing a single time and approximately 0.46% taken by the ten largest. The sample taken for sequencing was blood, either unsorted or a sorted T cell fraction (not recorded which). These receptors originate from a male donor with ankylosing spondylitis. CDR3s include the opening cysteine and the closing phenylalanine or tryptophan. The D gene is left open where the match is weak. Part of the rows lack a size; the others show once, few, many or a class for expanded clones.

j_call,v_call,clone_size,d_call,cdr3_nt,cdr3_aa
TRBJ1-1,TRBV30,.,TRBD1,TGTGCCTGGAGTAGGGACAGGGTAAGAGGTGAAGCTTTCTTT,CAWSRDRVRGEAFF
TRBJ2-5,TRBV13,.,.,TGTGCCAGCAGCTATCGGCCCCTTTGGCAGCCACAAGAGACCCAGTACTTC,CASSYRPLWQPQETQYF
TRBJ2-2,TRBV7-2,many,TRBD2,TGTGCCAGCACCCCCGGACTAGCGGGAACCGGGGAGCTGTTTTTT,CASTPGLAGTGELFF
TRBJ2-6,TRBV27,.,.,TGTGCCAGCAGTTTAGGGCGGGACAGCTACCGCGGGGCCAACGTCCTGACTTTC,CASSLGRDSYRGANVLTF
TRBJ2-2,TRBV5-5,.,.,TGTACCAGCAGCCCGAGGGACTTTTCGACCGGGGAGCTGTTTTTT,CTSSPRDFSTGELFF
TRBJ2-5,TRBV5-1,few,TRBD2,TGCGCCAGCAGCTCCTTCGAGCGGGAGGGCCGTGAGACCCAGTACTTC,CASSSFEREGRETQYF
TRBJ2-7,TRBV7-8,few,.,TGTGCCAGCAGCTTAGGGATACCAGGGCTTGGATACGAGCAGTACTTC,CASSLGIPGLGYEQYF
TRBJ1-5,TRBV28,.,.,TGTGCCAGCAGTTTATCTCGGCCCTCGCCCCAGCATTTT,CASSLSRPSPQHF
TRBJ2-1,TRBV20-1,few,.,TGCAGTGCTGGGACTTTCTACAATGAGCAGTTCTTC,CSAGTFYNEQFF
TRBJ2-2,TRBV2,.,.,TGTGCCAGCAGTGAGCAGGGCGGGGAGCTGTTTTTT,CASSEQGGELFF
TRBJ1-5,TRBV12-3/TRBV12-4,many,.,TGTGCCAGCAGTCCTAGGCGGGGTGAACAGCCCCAGCATTTT,CASSPRRGEQPQHF
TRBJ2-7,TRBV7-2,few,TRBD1,TGTGCCAGCAGCAAGCCGGGACAGGGTTCCTACGAGCAGTACTTC,CASSKPGQGSYEQYF
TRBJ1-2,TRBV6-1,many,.,TGTGCCAGCAGTCCCCCTCGGGGGCAGGGAGGCTACACCTTC,CASSPPRGQGGYTF
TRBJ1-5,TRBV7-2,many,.,TGTGCCAGCAGCTTAGCTCCAGGGAGCAATCAGCCCCAGCATTTT,CASSLAPGSNQPQHF
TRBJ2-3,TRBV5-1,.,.,TGCGCCAGCAGCCGAGGGGACTCAACAAGCATAGATACGCAGTATTTT,CASSRGDSTSIDTQYF
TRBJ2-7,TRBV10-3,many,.,TGTGCCATCAAAGGAACGGGGGAACACTCCTACGAGCAGTACTTC,CAIKGTGEHSYEQYF
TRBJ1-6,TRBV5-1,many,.,TGCGCCAGCAGCGTGACCTCCGGCTCCTATAATTCACCCCTCCACTTT,CASSVTSGSYNSPLHF
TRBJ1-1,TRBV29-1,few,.,TGCAGCGTGCGACCGACAGTTGAGAACACTGAAGCTTTCTTT,CSVRPTVENTEAFF
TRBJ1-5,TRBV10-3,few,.,TGTGCCATCAGTAAGGGACACGAACCCAGCAATCAGCCCCAGCATTTT,CAISKGHEPSNQPQHF
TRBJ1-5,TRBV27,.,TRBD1,TGTGCCAGCAGTTTGACAGGGCTAACGCCCCAGCATTTT,CASSLTGLTPQHF
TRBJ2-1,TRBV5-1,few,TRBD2,TGCGCCAGCAGCCGAGAGACTAGCGGCCACTCCTACAATGAGCAGTTCTTC,CASSRETSGHSYNEQFF
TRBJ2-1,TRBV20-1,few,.,TGCAGTGCCCTGTGGGCCCTTTTCAGTGAGCAGTTCTTC,CSALWALFSEQFF
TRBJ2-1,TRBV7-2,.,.,TGTGCCAGCAGCGCTATTTTACCCTACAATGAGCAGTTCTTC,CASSAILPYNEQFF
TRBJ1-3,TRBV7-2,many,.,TGTGCCAGCAGCTTGGTGGATTCTGGAAACACCATATATTTT,CASSLVDSGNTIYF
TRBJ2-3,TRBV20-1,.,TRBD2,TGCAGTGCTAGAGATTACCTAGCGGGGCAAGATACGCAGTATTTT,CSARDYLAGQDTQYF
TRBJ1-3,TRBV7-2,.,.,TGTGCCAGCAGCCCAGAGGACAGCGGAAACACCATATATTTT,CASSPEDSGNTIYF
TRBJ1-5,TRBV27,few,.,TGTGCCGACAGACATCCCCAGCATTTT,CADRHPQHF
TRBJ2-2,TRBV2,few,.,TGTGCCAGCAGTGAGCTCGCGGCCGGGGAGCTGTTTTTT,CASSELAAGELFF
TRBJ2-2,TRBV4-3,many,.,TGCGCCAGCAGCCAAGCGCGCGCGAACACCGGGGAGCTGTTTTTT,CASSQARANTGELFF
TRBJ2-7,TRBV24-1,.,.,TGTGCCACCAGTGATTTGGCAGTCCCTAAGCAGTACTTC,CATSDLAVPKQYF
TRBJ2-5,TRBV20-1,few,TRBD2,TGCAGTGCTACCTTGCCGGGACTAGTGGGGGAGACCCAGTACTTC,CSATLPGLVGETQYF
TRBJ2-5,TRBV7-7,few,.,TGTGCTAGCAGCTCATCCTACCAAGAGACCCAGTACTTC,CASSSSYQETQYF
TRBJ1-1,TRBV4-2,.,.,TGTGCCAGCAGCCTATCAGGACAGTACACTGAAGCTTTCTTT,CASSLSGQYTEAFF
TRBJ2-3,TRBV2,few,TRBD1,TGTGCCAGCAGTGAATACCTGACAGGGTATGGCACAGATACGCAGTATTTT,CASSEYLTGYGTDTQYF
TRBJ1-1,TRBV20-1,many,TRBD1,TGCAGGGGCCTACAGGGGACACGCCCTGAAGCTTTCTTT,CRGLQGTRPEAFF
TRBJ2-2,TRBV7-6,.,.,TGTGCCAGCAGTTCGAGGGAGGACACCGGGGAGCTGTTTTTT,CASSSREDTGELFF
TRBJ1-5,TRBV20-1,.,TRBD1,TGCAGTGCGCCGGGACAGCTAAATCAGCCCCAGCATTTT,CSAPGQLNQPQHF
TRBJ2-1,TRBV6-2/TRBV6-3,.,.,TGTGCCAGCAGCCCCATGACGACCTCCTACAATGAGCAGTTCTTC,CASSPMTTSYNEQFF
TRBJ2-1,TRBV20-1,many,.,TGCCTAGGCCAGGGGTATTACAATGAGCAGTTCTTC,CLGQGYYNEQFF
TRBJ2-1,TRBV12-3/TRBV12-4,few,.,TGTGCCAGCAGTCCGGGCCTAGGAAGGGACAATGAGCAGTTCTTC,CASSPGLGRDNEQFF
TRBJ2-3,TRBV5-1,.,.,TGCGCCAGCAGCTATGGGGCCAACTACCACACAGATACGCAGTATTTT,CASSYGANYHTDTQYF
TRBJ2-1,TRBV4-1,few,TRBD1,TGCGCCAGCAGCCTAGCCTCGGGACAGCAATACAATGAGCAGTTCTTC,CASSLASGQQYNEQFF
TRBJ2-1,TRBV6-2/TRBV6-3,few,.,TGTGCCAGCAGTTATAGGGGACCCAATCAGTTCTTC,CASSYRGPNQFF
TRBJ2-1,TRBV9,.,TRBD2,TGTGCCAGCAGCGTAACCGGGACTAGCGGATACAATGTGCAGTTCTTC,CASSVTGTSGYNVQFF
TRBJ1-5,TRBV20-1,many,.,TGCAGTGCTAGACTGACAGGCAATCAGCCCCAGCATTTT,CSARLTGNQPQHF
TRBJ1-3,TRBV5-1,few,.,TGCGCCAGCAGCTTAAGACCGGCGGACACCATATATTTT,CASSLRPADTIYF
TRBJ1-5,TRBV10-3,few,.,TGTGCCATCAGCCGGGACTGGGGGGGAGGTCAGCCCCAGCATTTT,CAISRDWGGGQPQHF
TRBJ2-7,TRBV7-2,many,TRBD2,TGTGCCAGCAGCTTAGATTCTAGCGGAACCTACGAGCAGTACTTC,CASSLDSSGTYEQYF